The clone carrying this TCR beta chain was detected only once. This CDR3 has 15 residues. Germline V CDR1 and CDR2: SGHTA, FQGTGA. V was trimmed by 3 bases and J by 3 bases, leaving 12 bases between them. The sample originates from a study of cytomegalovirus exposure and HLA in healthy donors. Profiled with immunoSEQ multiplex PCR; TCRdb holds only in-frame clones, not every one. The sample contains under 400,000 clones, just over 85% of which appear only once. Sequences were obtained from PBMCs. This receptor was obtained from a woman between 18 and 30 years old in good health and CMV-seronegative. This chain links TRBV7-3 with TRBJ2-1, with TRBD2 as a possible D gene (5 bases). CDR3 loop: CASSFSVEGYNEQFF. Written as DNA, the CDR3 is TGTGCCAGCAGCTTTAGCGTCGAGGGCTACAATGAGCAGTTCTTC. The full variable domain, in which reference TRBV7-3 and TRBJ2-1 provide the parts outside the CDR3, is GAGVSQTPSNKVTEKGKYVELRCDPISGHTALYWYRQSLGQGPEFLIYFQGTGAADDSGLPNDRFFAVRPEGSVSTLKIQRTERGDSAVYLCASSFSVEGYNEQFFGPGTRLTVL.